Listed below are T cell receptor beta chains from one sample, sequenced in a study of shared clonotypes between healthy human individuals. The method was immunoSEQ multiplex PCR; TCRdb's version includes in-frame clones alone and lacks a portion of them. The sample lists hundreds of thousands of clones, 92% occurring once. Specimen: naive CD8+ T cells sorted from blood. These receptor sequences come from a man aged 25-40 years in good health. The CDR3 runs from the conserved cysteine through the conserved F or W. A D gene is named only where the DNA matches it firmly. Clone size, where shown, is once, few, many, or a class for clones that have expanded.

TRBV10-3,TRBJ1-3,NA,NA,CAISGPDFGSGNTIYF,TGTGCCATCAGTGGCCCAGACTTCGGCTCTGGAAACACCATATATTTT
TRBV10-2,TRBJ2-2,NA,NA,CASIYMGTGELFF,TGCGCCAGCATTTATATGGGGACCGGGGAGCTGTTTTTT
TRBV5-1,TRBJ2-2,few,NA,CASSLEASGELFF,TGCGCCAGCAGCTTGGAAGCTTCCGGGGAGCTGTTTTTT
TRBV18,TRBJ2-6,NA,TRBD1,CASSPSGTGFLTDSGANVLTF,TGTGCCAGCTCACCTTCCGGGACAGGTTTCCTTACTGACTCTGGGGCCAACGTCCTGACTTTC
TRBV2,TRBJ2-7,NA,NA,CASSESATGHSYEQYF,TGTGCCAGCAGTGAAAGTGCTACAGGGCACTCCTACGAGCAGTACTTC
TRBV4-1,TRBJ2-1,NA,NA,CASSQDSYNEQFF,TGCGCCAGCAGCCAGGACAGTTACAATGAGCAGTTCTTC
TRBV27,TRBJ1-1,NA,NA,CASSWSRNTEAFF,TGTGCCAGCAGTTGGTCCAGAAACACTGAAGCTTTCTTT
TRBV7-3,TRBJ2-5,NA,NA,CASSLRAGSETQYF,TGTGCCAGCAGCTTAAGGGCAGGGTCGGAGACCCAGTACTTC
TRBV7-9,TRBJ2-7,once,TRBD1,CASSPGEYHVDRVYEQYF,TGTGCCAGCAGCCCCGGGGAATACCATGTGGACAGGGTCTACGAGCAGTACTTC
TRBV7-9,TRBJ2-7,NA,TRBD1,CASSWDRGDEQYF,TGTGCCAGCAGTTGGGACAGGGGTGACGAGCAGTACTTC
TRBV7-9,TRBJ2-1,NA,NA,CASLLTEFKNEQFF,TGTGCCAGCCTATTAACAGAGTTCAAGAATGAGCAGTTCTTC